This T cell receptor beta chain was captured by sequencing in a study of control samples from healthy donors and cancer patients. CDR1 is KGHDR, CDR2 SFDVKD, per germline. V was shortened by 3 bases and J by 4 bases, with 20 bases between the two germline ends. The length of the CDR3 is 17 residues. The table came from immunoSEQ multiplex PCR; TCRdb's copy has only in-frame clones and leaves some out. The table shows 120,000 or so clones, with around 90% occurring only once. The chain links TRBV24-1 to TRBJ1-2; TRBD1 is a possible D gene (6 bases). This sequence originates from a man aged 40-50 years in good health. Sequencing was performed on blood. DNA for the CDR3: TGTGCCACCAGTGATGCCCGCTCGGGGGGCGGTAGCTATGGCTACACCTTC. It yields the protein CATSDARSGGGSYGYTF.